Shown below are 29 T cell receptor beta chains from a single sample sequenced in a study of beta chain features in type 1 diabetes. Expressed TCRB transcripts were sequenced because the isolated RNA had all been reverse transcribed beforehand. The table came from immunoSEQ multiplex PCR; TCRdb's copy has only in-frame clones and leaves some out. The sample records 250,000 to 300,000 clones, 8% being singletons. Sequences were obtained from central memory CD4+ T cells from blood. The origin of the receptors is a woman in her late teens or twenties in good health.

This clone was detected only a few times. The chain uses TRBV15 and TRBJ2-1, with 9 bases identical to TRBD2. The CDR3 contains 16 residues. V was pared by 4 bases and J by 4 bases, with 8 bases of the junction left unmatched. Germline V lookup: CDR1 LNHNV, CDR2 YYDKDF (reference sequence). Here the CDR3 DNA reads TGTGCCACCAGCATCGCCTGGACTAGCGCGTACAATGAGCAGTTCTTC. Amino acids: CATSIAWTSAYNEQFF.

The chain uses TRBV7-9 and TRBJ2-7; no definite D call. Germline V gene data show CDR1 as SEHNR and CDR2 as FQNEAQ (reference sequence). The CDR3 contains 13 residues. V dropped 5 bases and J dropped 0 bases, with 8 bases sitting between them. In DNA form, the CDR3 reads TGTGCCAGCAGCCGGCGGAACTCCTACGAGCAGTACTTC. It is translated as CASSRRNSYEQYF.

The rearrangement uses TRBV15 and TRBJ2-3; TRBD2 matches at 9 bases. CDR3 length: 18 residues. Germline CDR1 reads LNHNV; CDR2 reads YYDKDF (reference sequence). Losses at the gene ends were 0 bases for V and 2 bases for J; bases not matched to a gene: 9. The CDR3 DNA is TGTGCCACCAGCAGAGATGGTCTGGCGGGGGGGCCCACAGATACGCAGTATTTT. Encoded protein: CATSRDGLAGGPTDTQYF.

The table lists this clone with many counts. The chain joins TRBV7-2 to TRBJ2-1, with TRBD2 identical over 11 bases. CDR1 and CDR2 (germline): SGHTA, FQGNSA. Losses at the gene ends were 7 bases for V and 8 bases for J; bases not matched to a gene: 1. The CDR3 runs 12 residues. As DNA, the CDR3 is TGTGCCAGCAAACTAGCGGGAGATGAGCAGTTCTTC. Its translation: CASKLAGDEQFF.

This clone was seen ten or more times. V usage is TRBV7-9 and J usage is TRBJ1-2; D uncertain. Germline CDR1 reads SEHNR; CDR2 reads FQNEAQ (reference sequence). Trimming took 2 bases from V and 7 from J, leaving 14 bases between them. The CDR3 has 14 amino acids. For the CDR3, the DNA is TGTGCCAGCAGCTTAAGGAGAGGGATGCGTGGCTACACCTTC. Translation: CASSLRRGMRGYTF.

This clone showed up just a few times. This chain links TRBV28 with TRBJ1-2; TRBD1 might be the D (6 bases). The germline gives CDR1 MDHEN, CDR2 SYDVKM. This CDR3 contains 13 residues. With 6 bases removed from V and 2 bases from J, the gap between germline ends came to 10 bases. The DNA of the CDR3 is TGTGCCAGCAGGGTCGGACAGAACTATGGCTACACCTTC. Encoded protein: CASRVGQNYGYTF.

This clone was seen many times. The rearrangement uses TRBV21-1 and TRBJ1-1; the table's D call TRBD1 went unverified against the DNA. TRBV21-1 is shown as a pseudogene. The CDR3 runs to 13 residues. CDR3 bases: TGTGCCAGCAGAGAGAGACAGAGGACTGAAGCTTTCTTT. The encoded protein is CASRERQRTEAFF.

The chain recombines TRBV11-1 with TRBJ2-3; D is undetermined. Germline values: CDR1 SGHAT, CDR2 FQDESV (reference sequence). Between the trimmed V and J ends, which lost 6 bases and 0 bases, there was a span of 13 bases. This CDR3 region has 15 residues. This CDR3 reads CASSQVDPSTDTQYF. Written as DNA, the CDR3 is TGTGCCAGCAGTCAAGTCGACCCTAGCACAGATACGCAGTATTTT.

As regards this clone: This sample includes further DNA sequences coding for the same CDR3. This chain uses TRBV15 with TRBJ2-5, with D possibly TRBD1 on 6 matching bases. V was trimmed by 3 bases and J by 1 base, leaving 6 bases between them. Germline V lookup: CDR1 LNHNV, CDR2 YYDKDF (reference sequence). The CDR3 length is 13 residues. CDR3 sequence (DNA): TGTGCCACCAGCAGGGACAGCCAAGAGACCCAGTACTTC. Translation: CATSRDSQETQYF.

This clone has just a few counts. DNA of the CDR3: TGTGCCAGCTCAGAAGGCGGATTTCGCAATCAGCCCCAGCATTTT. Translated, it gives CASSEGGFRNQPQHF. The chain combines TRBV2 with TRBJ1-5, with D uncertain. The CDR3 is made up of 15 amino acids. Germline CDR1 reads SNHLY; CDR2 reads FYNNEI. V dropped 8 bases and J dropped 2 bases, with 16 bases sitting between them.

In its sample, this clone was seen a few times. This sequence joins TRBV19 and TRBJ1-5; TRBD1 matches 8 bases. The CDR3 is made up of 12 amino acids. In germline, CDR1 is LNHDA, CDR2 SQIVND (reference sequence). J lost 6 bases, V lost 9 bases, and 4 bases had no gene match. Here the CDR3 DNA reads TGTGCCAGCGACAGGGGCGGTCAGCCCCAGCATTTT. Amino acid sequence: CASDRGGQPQHF.

V and J are TRBV7-2 and TRBJ2-7; no clear D gene. V lost 3 bases, J lost 1 base, and 10 bases lay in between. The CDR3 totals 14 residues. Germline values: CDR1 SGHTA, CDR2 FQGNSA. The CDR3 coding sequence is TGTGCCAGCAGCTTCGGGCCTCGTTCCTACGAGCAGTACGTC. It yields the protein CASSFGPRSYEQYV.

The V call is TRBV5-6, the J call TRBJ2-2, with D unresolved. The CDR3 is made up of 14 amino acids. Between the trimmed V and J ends, which lost 2 bases and 4 bases, there was a span of 9 bases. Germline CDR1 SGHDT, CDR2 YYEEEE. The CDR3 region has the DNA TGTGCCAGCAGCTTCGACATCCGCACCGGGGAGCTGTTTTTT. Translation gives CASSFDIRTGELFF.

This clone was seen many times. The rearrangement joins TRBV7-9 to TRBJ2-7; 8 bases fit TRBD1. This CDR3 spans 15 amino acids. From germline, CDR1 is SEHNR and CDR2 FQNEAQ (reference sequence). The trim removed 7 bases at V and 9 bases at J, leaving 17 bases unmatched. Written as DNA, the CDR3 is TGTGCCAGCATCCCGCTTCTGGGACAGGCCCCATGGCAGTACGTC. It specifies CASIPLLGQAPWQYV.

This clone was found a few times. The same CDR3 is also encoded by other DNA sequences in this sample. This sequence joins TRBV7-2 and TRBJ2-7; D is undetermined. With 3 bases removed from V and 1 base from J, the gap between germline ends came to 7 bases. This CDR3 is 13 amino acids long. Germline CDR1 and CDR2: SGHTA and FQGNSA. The CDR3 reads CASSLGPSYEQYV. CDR3 bases: TGTGCCAGCAGCTTGGGCCCATCCTACGAGCAGTACGTC.

V and J are TRBV5-1 and TRBJ2-7; tentative D call: TRBD1 (6 bases). The CDR3 is 15 residues long. Between the trimmed V and J ends, which lost 5 bases and 2 bases, there was a span of 17 bases. The germline gives CDR1 SGHRS, CDR2 YFSETQ. The CDR3 region is CASSPEAGVAYEQYF. The CDR3, as DNA: TGCGCCAGCAGTCCGGAGGCAGGGGTTGCCTACGAGCAGTACTTC. Complete variable domain (other parts from reference TRBV5-1 and TRBJ2-7): KAGVTQTPRYLIKTRGQQVTLSCSPISGHRSVSWYQQTPGQGLQFLFEYFSETQRNKGNFPGRFSGRQFSNSRSEMNVSTLELGDSALYLCASSPEAGVAYEQYFGPGTRLTVT.

V usage is TRBV4-2 and J usage is TRBJ2-3; D remains unclear. The germline gives CDR1 LGHNA, CDR2 YNFKEQ. Trimming left V 0 bases short and J 2 bases short, with 12 bases between. CDR3 length: 16 amino acids. For the CDR3, the DNA is TGTGCCAGCAGCCAAGACGGAATCCGAGTCACAGATACGCAGTATTTT. Translation: CASSQDGIRVTDTQYF.

The gene calls are TRBV9 and TRBJ1-5; no firm D call. V gave up 4 bases and J gave up 5 bases, with 10 bases separating them. This CDR3 region has 13 residues. Germline lookup yields CDR1 SGDLS and CDR2 YYNGEE. The DNA for the CDR3 is TGTGCCAGCAGCATAGACCCAGATCAGCCCCAGCATTTT. This sequence encodes CASSIDPDQPQHF.

This clone was picked up a small number of times. The chain carries TRBV7-9 and TRBJ1-1, with no clear D. The V gene's germline CDR1 is SEHNR and CDR2 FQNEAQ (reference sequence). Trimming removed 8 bases at V and 2 bases at J, with 12 bases between. The CDR3 runs to 13 residues. CDR3 coding DNA: TGTGCCAGCGTGGGCCTCTCCAACACTGAAGCTTTCTTT. Translating it yields CASVGLSNTEAFF.

The genes are TRBV5-1 and TRBJ2-7; 8 bases fit TRBD2. Germline V CDR1 and CDR2: SGHRS, YFSETQ. CDR3 length: 14 amino acids. V lost 5 bases to trimming and J lost 3 bases; unmatched junction nucleotides: 7. The CDR3 DNA reads as TGCGCCAGCAGTCCCAGCGGGAGCTACTACGAGCAGTACTTC. Its protein product is CASSPSGSYYEQYF. Filled out from reference TRBV5-1 and TRBJ2-7, the complete variable domain reads KAGVTQTPRYLIKTRGQQVTLSCSPISGHRSVSWYQQTPGQGLQFLFEYFSETQRNKGNFPGRFSGRQFSNSRSEMNVSTLELGDSALYLCASSPSGSYYEQYFGPGTRLTVT.

The chain has TRBV5-6 and TRBJ2-7; D gene unclear. This CDR3 contains 14 residues. V lost 0 bases, J lost 2 bases, and 9 bases lay in between. Germline assignment: CDR1 SGHDT and CDR2 YYEEEE. CDR3 coding DNA: TGTGCCAGCAGCTTGGGTGTCAGCACCTACGAGCAGTACTTC. Protein product: CASSLGVSTYEQYF.

The rearrangement uses TRBV18 and TRBJ2-4, with D perhaps TRBD1 or TRBD2 (5 bases each). Germline loops: CDR1 KGHSH, CDR2 LQKENI. CDR3 length: 14 residues. The V gene lost 2 bases and the J gene lost 6 bases, with 11 bases spanning the gap. In DNA form, the CDR3 reads TGTGCCAGCTCACCATACGGGGCGGCAAACATTCAGTACTTC. Protein sequence: CASSPYGAANIQYF.

This rearrangement joins TRBV10-3 to TRBJ1-1; D is unclear. CDR1 is ENHRY and CDR2 is SYGVKD in the germline V gene. The V and J ends lost 3 bases and 5 bases respectively, with 7 bases between them. This CDR3 spans 12 amino acids. The CDR3 sequence: CAISERETEAFF. CDR3 coding DNA: TGTGCCATCAGTGAACGGGAGACTGAAGCTTTCTTT.

Of note for this clone: With a much larger clone just one base away, this may be a read error. The sample carries other DNA sequences with the same CDR3. This rearrangement joins TRBV29-1 to TRBJ2-1; 12 bases fit TRBD1. CDR1 is SQVTM and CDR2 is ANQGSEA in the germline V gene. This CDR3 has 15 amino acids. V shed 4 bases, J shed 7 bases, and the junction held 8 bases outside the gene matches. CDR3: CSVGGGQGALNEQFF. CDR3 DNA: TGCAGCGTTGGGGGGGGACAGGGGGCGTTGAATGAGCAGTTCTTC.

This clone has just a few counts. The chain recombines TRBV5-1 with TRBJ2-5, with TRBD2 matching 12 bases. The germline CDR1 and CDR2 sequences are SGHRS and YFSETQ. The ends lost 4 bases at V and 0 bases at J; junction bases unmatched: 7. This CDR3 has 17 amino acids. The CDR3 is CASSLGTSGLYQETQYF. CDR3 nucleotides: TGCGCCAGCAGCCTGGGGACTAGCGGGTTATACCAAGAGACCCAGTACTTC.

The V and J genes are TRBV7-2 and TRBJ1-2; no reliable D call. The germline V gene encodes CDR1 SGHTA and CDR2 FQGNSA. The CDR3 is 13 amino acids. V lost 5 bases and J 4 bases, leaving 11 bases between the germline ends. DNA of the CDR3: TGTGCCAGCAGCCCACACTTTATCTATGGCTACACCTTC. Protein: CASSPHFIYGYTF.

The chain combines TRBV5-1 with TRBJ2-5; 8 bases agree with TRBD1. CDR3 length: 15 residues. V dropped 0 bases and J dropped 4; count of bases not matched to a gene: 5. Germline V lookup: CDR1 SGHRS, CDR2 YFSETQ. CDR3 DNA sequence: TGCGCCAGCAGCTTGGGACAGGGGAGTATAGAGACCCAGTACTTC. This gives the protein CASSLGQGSIETQYF.

This clone appeared a few times. The chain employs TRBV28 and TRBJ1-2; D remains ambiguous. Germline CDR1 is MDHEN and CDR2 is SYDVKM. V lost 3 bases to trimming and J lost 8 bases, with 10 bases between them. CDR3 size: 12 residues. CDR3 nucleotide sequence: TGTGCCAGCAGTTTGAGGGTGCGAGGCTACACCTTC. Its translation: CASSLRVRGYTF.

This clone was recorded a few times. CDR3 loop: CASSVLQGGEKLFF. The CDR3 DNA reads TGTGCCAGCAGTGTGTTACAGGGTGGGGAAAAACTGTTTTTT. The chain joins TRBV2 to TRBJ1-4; possible D gene TRBD1, 6 bases. The CDR3 is made up of 14 amino acids. CDR1 and CDR2 from the germline V gene are SNHLY and FYNNEI. V was cut by 4 bases and J by 8 bases, with 14 bases left in between.